The present TCR beta chain was sequenced within a study of cytomegalovirus exposure and HLA in healthy donors. Germline values: CDR1 SGHNT, CDR2 YYREEE (reference sequence). This CDR3 is 13 amino acids long. V lost 1 base and J lost 1, with 5 bases in between. PCR was performed using 60 Vbeta and 13 Jbeta primers. Some clones are missing from TCRdb's copy, which holds only in-frame ones; the method was immunoSEQ multiplex PCR. The sample carries 100,000 to 150,000 clones, just over 65% recorded once. Sequenced: PBMCs. The rearrangement links TRBV5-4 to TRBJ1-1; the D is unclear. The source is a man younger than 35 in good health and CMV-seronegative. The CDR3 spells CASSLKPNTEAFF. As DNA, the CDR3 is TGTGCCAGCAGCTTGAAGCCGAACACTGAAGCTTTCTTT.